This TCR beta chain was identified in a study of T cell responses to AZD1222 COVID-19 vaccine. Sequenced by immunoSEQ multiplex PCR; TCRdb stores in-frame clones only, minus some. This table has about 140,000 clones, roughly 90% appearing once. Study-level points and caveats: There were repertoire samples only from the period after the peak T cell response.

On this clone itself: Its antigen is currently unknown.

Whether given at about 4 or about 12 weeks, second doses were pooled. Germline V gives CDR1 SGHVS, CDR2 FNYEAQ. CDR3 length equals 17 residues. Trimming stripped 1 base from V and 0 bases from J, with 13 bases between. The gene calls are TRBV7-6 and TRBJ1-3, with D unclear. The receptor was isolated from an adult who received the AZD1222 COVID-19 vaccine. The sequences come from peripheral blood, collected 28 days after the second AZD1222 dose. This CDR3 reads CASSLEFLGSSGNTIYF. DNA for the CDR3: TGTGCCAGCAGCTTAGAATTCCTGGGTAGCTCTGGAAACACCATATATTTT.